This is a list of T cell receptor beta chains from one sample in a study of T cell responses to AZD1222 COVID-19 vaccine. The data were produced by immunoSEQ multiplex PCR, yet TCRdb's version contains in-frame clones alone and is incomplete. Of some 140,000 clones listed, around four fifths are singletons. Sequenced here: peripheral blood, sampled on day 0 of AZD1222 vaccination. The receptor source for this set is an adult in good health. Both conserved end residues are part of each CDR3. The D gene is left open where the match is weak. Size is stated for part of the rows, as once, few or many counts, or as a class when the clone is expanded.

TRBV5-1	15	NA	TRBJ2-6	NA	TGCGCCAGCAGCGTCTCGCAGTCTGGGGCCAACGTCCTGACTTTC	CASSVSQSGANVLTF
TRBV18	13	NA	TRBJ2-3	NA	TGTGCCAGCTCTCCAGACAGAACAGATACGCAGTATTTT	CASSPDRTDTQYF
TRBV7-9	14	NA	TRBJ1-4	once	TGTGCCAGCAGCTTAGGGATCTCGGATGAAAAACTGTTTTTT	CASSLGISDEKLFF
TRBV15	15	NA	TRBJ1-1	NA	TGTGCCACCAGCAGAGATTTACAGGGGAACACTGAAGCTTTCTTT	CATSRDLQGNTEAFF
TRBV3-1/TRBV3-2	15	NA	TRBJ1-3	once	TGTGCCAGCAGCCCCAGCGGGGGGCCGGGGGGCACCATATATTTT	CASSPSGGPGGTIYF
TRBV7-2	15	TRBD1	TRBJ1-1	NA	TGTGCCAGCAGCTTAGAGGGACAGGGACTGACTGAAGCTTTCTTT	CASSLEGQGLTEAFF
TRBV6-5	13	TRBD1	TRBJ1-2	few	TGTGCCAGCAGTATACAGGGGACCTATGGCTACACCTTC	CASSIQGTYGYTF
TRBV7-7	15	NA	TRBJ2-7	NA	TGTGCCAGCAGCCAACATGGACCGATCTCCGACGAGCAGTACTTC	CASSQHGPISDEQYF
TRBV15	12	TRBD1	TRBJ1-4	NA	TGTGCCACCAGCAGGGGGGACAGCGAACTGTTTTTT	CATSRGDSELFF
TRBV19	16	NA	TRBJ1-5	NA	TGTGCCAGTAGCCTTTCCCCCCGCCAGGGCAATCAGCCCCAGCATTTT	CASSLSPRQGNQPQHF
TRBV7-2	13	NA	TRBJ1-2	NA	TGTGCCAGCAGCTTAGCCTGGGGGAATGGCTACACCTTC	CASSLAWGNGYTF
TRBV6-5	11	NA	TRBJ2-1	once	TGTGCCAGCGGTTCTCGCAATGAGCAGTTCTTC	CASGSRNEQFF
TRBV28	15	NA	TRBJ1-1	NA	TGTGCCAGCAGTGCAGCTGGGGCTCTGGGCACTGAAACTTTCTTT	CASSAAGALGTETFF
TRBV2	18	NA	TRBJ2-3	NA	TGTGCCAGCAGTATTCGCCGTCAGGGTTCTCTGAGCACAGATACGCAGTATTTT	CASSIRRQGSLSTDTQYF
TRBV24-1	13	TRBD1	TRBJ1-2	NA	TGTGCCACCAGCACCGGGACAGTTAATGGCTACACCTTC	CATSTGTVNGYTF
TRBV7-3	15	TRBD1	TRBJ1-6	NA	TGTGCCAGCAGCCCAACCGGGACAGGGGGTTCACCCCTCCACTTT	CASSPTGTGGSPLHF
TRBV5-4	15	NA	TRBJ2-5	NA	TGTGCCAGCAGCTCAAAACGGGACTCCCAAGAGACCCAGTACTTC	CASSSKRDSQETQYF
TRBV3-1/TRBV3-2	16	NA	TRBJ1-3	few	TGTGCCAGCAGCTCGGTGGATTGGGGCTCTGGAAACACCATATATTTT	CASSSVDWGSGNTIYF
TRBV12-3/TRBV12-4	12	NA	TRBJ2-2	NA	TGTGCCAGCAGTCCCGGACCCGGGGAGCTGTTTTTT	CASSPGPGELFF
TRBV28	16	NA	TRBJ1-5	NA	TGTGCCAGCAGTCCGCGGATTACCAAGGGCAATCAGCCCCAGCATTTT	CASSPRITKGNQPQHF